The present TCR beta chain was sequenced within a study of T cell repertoires in cytomegalovirus infection (dated by TCRdb to about 2019). Study-wide context: Donor HLA type was relevant to the analysis, because carriage of CMV infection together with the matching HLA type was indicated by public TCR beta signatures.

This clonotype was seen more than once but under ten times. What this receptor recognizes is not known. Base quality data are lacking; no much larger clone is found one base away. The run used an Illumina HiSeq 1500. Clones were called with MiXCR by TCRdb after fastp trimmed the public reads at Q25, and only in-frame beta chains were retained. Every CDR3 protein is listed once, alongside the most common genes and DNA of its rows. The table for this sample lists about 260,000 distinct CDR3 sequences; approximately 9.1% of them were counted only once. The ten largest clones represent about 15% of the sample. Points the paper makes about the study in general: The ex vivo response was dominated by HLA-C-restricted CMV-specific TCR beta clonotypes, which also provided the single most frequent clonotype in two of eight donors. Cumulative frequency of public TCR beta family members discriminated carriers of CMV infection plus the relevant HLA type in this cohort and an independent approximately 370-donor cohort.

This TCR was sampled from a human donor in good health (CMV status not recorded). Some clones in this sample may be carry-over from other donors' samples. The sequenced sample was PBMCs.

The nucleotide sequence reads TGTGCCAGCAGCCCTACCGGGGTTCGCGAGACCCAGTACTTC. This gives the protein CASSPTGVRETQYF. The chain employs TRBV7-2 and TRBJ2-5; a tentative D match to TRBD2 spans 5 bases. Reading from cysteine to phenylalanine, the CDR3 counts 14 amino acids. The DNA shown is the 42-base CDR3, in frame from base 1. Looking up the germline V gene yields CDR1 SGHTA and CDR2 FQGNSA. Cut back by 5 bases and 5 bases, the V and J ends lie 15 bases apart.